Included here is one TCR beta chain sequence, with context. It lacks a known antigen. The record has no base qualities; no much larger clone is one base away. The identical CDR3 is also encoded by other nucleotide sequences in the sample. Library generation was performed with the immunoSEQ multiplex PCR assay. RNA was extracted from all samples and reverse transcribed into cDNA as template for TCR sequencing. SuperScript III was used for first-strand cDNA synthesis, primed with a 2:1 mix of oligo-dT and random hexamers. A synthetic immune receptor repertoire was used to assess amplification bias, and residual bias was removed computationally. Per the source publication's procedure: Raw reads were preprocessed to remove errors, and CDR3 was defined by IMGT conventions from the conserved cysteine to phenylalanine. To get clonality, Shannon entropy was normalized by log2 of the number of productive unique TCRs and the result was subtracted from 1. Whether scalp clones were CD4 or CD8 was inferred by matching scalp TCRbeta sequences against CD4 and CD8 repertoires sorted from blood. TCRdb retrieved this table from immuneACCESS and kept in-frame rearrangements only. Not all clones are present; in checked studies, unresolved V genes account for under half, and no reason is known for the remainder. That table furnishes V, J and clone size, whereas the DNA furnished D and trimming. This sample holds about 200,000 clones; 58% were observed only once. The top ten clones comprise roughly 5.8% of the sample.

The data were taken from a study of CD8+ T cells in alopecia areata (dated by TCRdb to 2016 to 2019). Regarding the complete study: The treated patients took part in an open-label pilot trial in which moderate-to-severe alopecia areata was treated with oral tofacitinib at 5 to 10 mg twice daily. Tofacitinib-treated patients had biopsies at baseline and at 4 and 24 weeks of treatment, with a later scalp biopsy in several patients. The RNA source kit depended on sample type: the PAXgene miRNA kit for fixed scalp, the miRNeasy kit for PBMCs, and the RNeasy kit for mouse skin. Human TCRbeta sequencing covered scalp tissue and sorted CD4+ and CD8+ peripheral blood T cells from patchy and totalis/universalis alopecia areata patients and healthy controls. The SALT score, which quantifies the percentage of affected scalp surface area, was used to measure disease severity in treated patients. High-throughput TCRbeta sequencing was used to examine T cell clonal expansion in alopecia areata in both the C3H/HeJ mouse model and human patients. Amplification of TCRbeta CDR3 regions was done by immunoSEQ multiplex PCR using 35 Vbeta forward primers and 13 Jbeta reverse primers. Tofacitinib was given for 6 to 18 months, followed by 6 months of follow-up off drug to assess delayed response and recurrence. Scalp clonality was compared among normal scalp (n=4), patchy alopecia areata scalp (n=8), and alopecia totalis/universalis scalp (n=8). General conclusions and limits of the study: Because the treated cohort was small and had only one nonresponder, larger studies are needed to examine links between baseline CD8+ expansion and response. During tofacitinib treatment, many expanded lesional clones stuck around in both scalp and blood, and this persistence may partly explain why relapse happens after treatment is stopped. With tofacitinib, both scalp clonality and the number of expanded CD8+ clones among the top 100 scalp clones went down significantly. Higher clonality and more expanded CD8+ clones were observed in lesional scalp than in normal scalp, particularly in alopecia totalis/universalis, a finding suggestive of antigenic drive. Resident alphabeta T cells in normal human skin are also sequenced, complicating scalp TCR repertoire analysis, unlike mouse skin dominated by gammadelta T cells. Compared with mice, TCR sequences shared between patients were less clear, possibly partly because of HLA diversity across the patient population.

This specimen's time point label, interpreted: 24 weeks on oral tofacitinib. Taken with the paper, the label for treatment or condition translates to: oral pan-JAK inhibitor, 5-10 mg twice daily. Lesional scalp punch biopsies and peripheral blood were collected from alopecia areata patients. After PBMCs were isolated by density centrifugation and stained for CD3, CD4 and CD8, a FACSAria was used to sort CD4+ and CD8+ T cells. V drops 0 bases and J drops 3 bases, leaving 8 bases in between. From the germline V gene (reference sequence), CDR1 is MNHNY and CDR2 is SVGAGI. The CDR3 runs 14 residues from the cysteine to the phenylalanine. The only DNA kept is the CDR3, 42 bases in frame from the first base.

The receptor chain draws on TRBV6-6 and TRBJ1-2; the D gene is unclear. The sequenced sample was CD4+ T cells sorted from blood, obtained at week 24, from a patient treated with tofacitinib. The clonotype comes from a human donor with alopecia areata. This receptor carries the CDR3 CASSYSEGYYGYTF. The nucleotides read TGTGCCAGCAGTTACTCGGAAGGTTACTATGGCTACACCTTC.